This T cell receptor beta chain was identified in a study of T cell repertoires in cytomegalovirus infection (dated by TCRdb to the late 2010s). As for the study more broadly: The HLA type of each donor mattered for the analysis, because public TCR beta signatures pointed to carriage of CMV infection along with the matching HLA type.

On this clonotype: There is no known antigen for this receptor. Just one base apart from a much larger clone, this may be a read error.

The instrument given in TCRdb is Illumina HiSeq 1500. The public reads were reprocessed in TCRdb via fastp at Q25 and MiXCR, keeping in-frame beta chains. Under each unique CDR3 protein, matching rows form one entry showing the most common genes and DNA. The sample has around 740,000 distinct CDR3 sequences on record, 35% of them singletons. Around 2.8% of the sample rests with the top ten. Overall study outcomes, separate from this receptor: The ex vivo response was dominated by HLA-C-restricted CMV-specific TCR beta clonotypes, which also provided the single most frequent clonotype in two of eight donors. Carriers of CMV infection plus the relevant HLA type were discriminated by the cumulative frequency of public TCR beta family members in the study cohort and in an independent roughly 320-donor cohort.

The germline V gene sets CDR1 to SGHTA and CDR2 to FQGNSA. The CDR3 measures 15 amino acids from cysteine to phenylalanine. Just CDR3 DNA is preserved here, 45 bases in frame from base 1. The source is a human donor in good health (CMV status not recorded). Some clones in this sample may be carry-over from other donors' samples. Sequencing used PBMCs. The chain is encoded by TRBV7-2 joined to TRBJ1-5, with the D gene not clear enough to name. The DNA sequence is as follows: TGTGACAGCAGCTTAGGCAGATATAGCAATCAGCCCCAGCATTTT. Translated, this gives CDSSLGRYSNQPQHF.